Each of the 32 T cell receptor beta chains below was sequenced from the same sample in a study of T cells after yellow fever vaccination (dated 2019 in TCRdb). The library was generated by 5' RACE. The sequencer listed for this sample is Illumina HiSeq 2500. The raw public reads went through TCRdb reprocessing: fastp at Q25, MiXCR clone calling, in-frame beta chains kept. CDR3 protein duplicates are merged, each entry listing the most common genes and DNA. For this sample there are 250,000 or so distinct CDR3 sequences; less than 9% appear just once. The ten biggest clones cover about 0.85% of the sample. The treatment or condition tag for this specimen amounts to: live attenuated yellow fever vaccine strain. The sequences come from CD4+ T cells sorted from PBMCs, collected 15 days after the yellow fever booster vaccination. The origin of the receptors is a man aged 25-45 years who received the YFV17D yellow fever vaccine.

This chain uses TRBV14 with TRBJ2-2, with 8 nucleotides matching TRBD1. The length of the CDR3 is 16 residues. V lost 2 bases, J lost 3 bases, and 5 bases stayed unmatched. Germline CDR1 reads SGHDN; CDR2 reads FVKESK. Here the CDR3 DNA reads TGTGCCAGCAGCCAACGACAGGGGATAGACACCGGGGAGCTGTTTTTT. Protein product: CASSQRQGIDTGELFF.

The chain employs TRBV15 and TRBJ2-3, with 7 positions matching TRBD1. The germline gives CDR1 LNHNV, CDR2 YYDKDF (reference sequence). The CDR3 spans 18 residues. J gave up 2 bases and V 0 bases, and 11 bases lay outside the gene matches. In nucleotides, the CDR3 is TGTGCCACCAGCAGAGATACAGGGGATGAAAGGCACACAGATACGCAGTATTTT. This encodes CATSRDTGDERHTDTQYF.

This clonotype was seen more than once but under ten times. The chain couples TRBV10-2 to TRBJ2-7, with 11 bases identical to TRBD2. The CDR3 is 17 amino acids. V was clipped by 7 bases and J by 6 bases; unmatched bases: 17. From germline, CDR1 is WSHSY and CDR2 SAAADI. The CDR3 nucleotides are TGCGCCAGCACAGATAGCGGGAGGGTGGGAGCTGGGGGCGAGCAGTACTTC. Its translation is CASTDSGRVGAGGEQYF.

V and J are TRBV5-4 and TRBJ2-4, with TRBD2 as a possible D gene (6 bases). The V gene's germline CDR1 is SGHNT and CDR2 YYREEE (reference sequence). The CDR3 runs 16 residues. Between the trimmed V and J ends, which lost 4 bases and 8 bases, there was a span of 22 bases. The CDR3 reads CASSRLGGGAPHIQYF. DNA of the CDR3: TGTGCCAGCAGCCGATTGGGAGGTGGGGCCCCGCACATTCAGTACTTC.

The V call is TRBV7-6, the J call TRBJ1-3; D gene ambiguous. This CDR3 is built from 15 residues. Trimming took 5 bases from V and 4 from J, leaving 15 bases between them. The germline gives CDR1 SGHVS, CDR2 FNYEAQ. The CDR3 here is CASSPFVGAGNTIYF. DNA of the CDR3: TGTGCCAGCAGCCCCTTTGTGGGTGCGGGAAACACCATATATTTT.

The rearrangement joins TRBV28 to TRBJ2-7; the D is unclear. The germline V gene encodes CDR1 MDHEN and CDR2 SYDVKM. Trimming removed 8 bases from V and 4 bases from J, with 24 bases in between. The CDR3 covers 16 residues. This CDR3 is CASRDRNTVSGYEQYF. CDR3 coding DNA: TGTGCCAGCCGAGACCGGAACACGGTTTCTGGATACGAGCAGTACTTC.

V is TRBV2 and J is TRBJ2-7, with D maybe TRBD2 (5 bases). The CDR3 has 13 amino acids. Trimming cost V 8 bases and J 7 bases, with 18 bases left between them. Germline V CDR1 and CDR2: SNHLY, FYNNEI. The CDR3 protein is CASQIGKTREQYF. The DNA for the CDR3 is TGTGCCAGCCAGATCGGGAAGACTCGAGAGCAGTACTTC. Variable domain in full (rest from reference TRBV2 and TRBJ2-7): EPEVTQTPSHQVTQMGQEVILRCVPISNHLYFYWYRQILGQKVEFLVSFYNNEISEKSEIFDDQFSVERPDGSNFTLKIRSTKLEDSAMYFCASQIGKTREQYFGPGTRLTVT.

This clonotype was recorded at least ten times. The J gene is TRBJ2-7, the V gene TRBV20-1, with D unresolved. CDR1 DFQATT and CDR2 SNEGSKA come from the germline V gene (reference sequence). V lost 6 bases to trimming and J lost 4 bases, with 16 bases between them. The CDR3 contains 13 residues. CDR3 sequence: CSAAWAADYEQYF. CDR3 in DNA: TGCAGTGCAGCGTGGGCGGCGGATTACGAGCAGTACTTC.

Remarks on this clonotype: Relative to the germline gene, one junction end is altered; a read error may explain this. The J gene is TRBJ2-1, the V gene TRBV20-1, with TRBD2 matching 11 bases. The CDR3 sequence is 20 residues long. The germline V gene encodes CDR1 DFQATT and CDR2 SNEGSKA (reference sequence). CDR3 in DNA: TGCTGTGCTAGAGATCTGTTGGCTAGCGGGAGGTCAGAAGGCTACAATGAGCAGTTCTTC. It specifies CCARDLLASGRSEGYNEQFF.

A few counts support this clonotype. Written as DNA, the CDR3 is TGTGCCAGCAGTATCTACAGGGGACCTACCTTAATGAACACTGAAGCTTTCTTT. The encoded protein is CASSIYRGPTLMNTEAFF. The gene calls are TRBV12-3 or TRBV12-4 and TRBJ1-1; TRBD1 matches 7 bases. The CDR3 has 18 amino acids. The junction had 15 bases not matched to a gene; V was cut back by 5 bases and J by 0 bases.

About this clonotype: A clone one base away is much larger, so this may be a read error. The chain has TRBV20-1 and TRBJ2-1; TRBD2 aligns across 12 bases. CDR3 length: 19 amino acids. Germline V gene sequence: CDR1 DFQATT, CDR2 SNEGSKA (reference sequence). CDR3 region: CSASGVRASGRALYNEKFF. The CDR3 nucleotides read TGCAGTGCTTCTGGTGTCAGGGCTAGCGGGAGGGCCCTCTACAATGAGAAGTTCTTC.

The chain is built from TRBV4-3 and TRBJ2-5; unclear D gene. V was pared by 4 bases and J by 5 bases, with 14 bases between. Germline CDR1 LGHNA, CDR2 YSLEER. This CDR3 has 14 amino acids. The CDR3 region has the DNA TGCGCCAGCAGCCGGGATTCGACCTCGGAGACCCAGTACTTC. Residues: CASSRDSTSETQYF.

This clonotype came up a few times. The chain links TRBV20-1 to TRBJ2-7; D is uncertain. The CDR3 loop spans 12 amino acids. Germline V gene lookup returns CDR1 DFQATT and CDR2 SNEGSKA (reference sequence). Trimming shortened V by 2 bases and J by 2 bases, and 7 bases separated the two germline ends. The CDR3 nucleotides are TGCAGTGCTAGATACAGCACCTACGAGCAGTACTTC. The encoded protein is CSARYSTYEQYF.

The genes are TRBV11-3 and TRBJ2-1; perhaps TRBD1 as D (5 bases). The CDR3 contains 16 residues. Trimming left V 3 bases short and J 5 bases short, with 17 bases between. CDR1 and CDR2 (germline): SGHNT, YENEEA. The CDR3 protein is CASSFLQSAGNNEQFF. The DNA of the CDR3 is TGTGCCAGCAGCTTTTTGCAATCAGCAGGGAACAATGAGCAGTTCTTC.

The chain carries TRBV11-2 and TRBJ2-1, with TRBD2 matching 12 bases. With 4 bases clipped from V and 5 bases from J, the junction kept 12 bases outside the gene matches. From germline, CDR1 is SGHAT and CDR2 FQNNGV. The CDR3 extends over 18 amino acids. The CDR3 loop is CASSSLTSGRSSNNEQFF. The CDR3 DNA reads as TGTGCCAGCAGCTCCCTGACTAGCGGGAGATCTTCAAACAATGAGCAGTTCTTC. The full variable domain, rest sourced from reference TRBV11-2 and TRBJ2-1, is EAGVAQSPRYKIIEKRQSVAFWCNPISGHATLYWYQQILGQGPKLLIQFQNNGVVDDSQLPKDRFSAERLKGVDSTLKIQPAKLEDSAVYLCASSSLTSGRSSNNEQFFGPGTRLTVL.

CDR3 amino acids: CASSRGQGSDKPQHF. The CDR3 DNA reads as TGTGCCAGCAGTAGAGGACAGGGGTCGGATAAGCCCCAGCATTTT. The chain combines TRBV28 with TRBJ1-5, with 9 bases that match TRBD1. The CDR3 spans 15 residues. Trimming took 5 bases from V and 8 from J; bases not matched to a gene: 10. Per germline, CDR1 MDHEN and CDR2 SYDVKM.

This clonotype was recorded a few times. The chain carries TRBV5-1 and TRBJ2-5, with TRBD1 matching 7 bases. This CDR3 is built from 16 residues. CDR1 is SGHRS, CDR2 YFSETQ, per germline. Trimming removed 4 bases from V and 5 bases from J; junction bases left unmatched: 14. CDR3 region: CASSPTSGGLGETQYF. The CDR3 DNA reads TGCGCCAGCAGCCCAACCTCAGGGGGTCTAGGGGAGACCCAGTACTTC.

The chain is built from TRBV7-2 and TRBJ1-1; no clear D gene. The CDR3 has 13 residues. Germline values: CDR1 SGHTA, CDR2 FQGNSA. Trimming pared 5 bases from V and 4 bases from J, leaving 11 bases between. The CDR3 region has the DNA TGTGCCAGCAGCGCTGGGTCTCGCACTGAAGCTTTCTTT. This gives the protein CASSAGSRTEAFF.

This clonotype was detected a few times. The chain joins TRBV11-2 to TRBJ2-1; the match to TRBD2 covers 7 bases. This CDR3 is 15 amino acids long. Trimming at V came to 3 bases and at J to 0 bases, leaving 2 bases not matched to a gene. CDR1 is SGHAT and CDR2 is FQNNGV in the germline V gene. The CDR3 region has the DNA TGTGCCAGCAGCTTCCCGGGGGGCTCCTACAATGAGCAGTTCTTC. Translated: CASSFPGGSYNEQFF.

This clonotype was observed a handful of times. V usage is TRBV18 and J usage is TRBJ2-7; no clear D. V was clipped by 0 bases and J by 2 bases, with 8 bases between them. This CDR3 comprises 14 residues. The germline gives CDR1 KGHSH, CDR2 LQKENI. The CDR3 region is CASSPPLAPYEQYF. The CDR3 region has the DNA TGTGCCAGCTCACCACCGTTGGCGCCCTACGAGCAGTACTTC.

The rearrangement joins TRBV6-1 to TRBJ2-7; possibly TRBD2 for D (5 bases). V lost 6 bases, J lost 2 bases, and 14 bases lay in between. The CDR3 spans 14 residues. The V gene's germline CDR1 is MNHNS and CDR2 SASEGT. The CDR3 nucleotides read TGTGCCAGCAGCCTCGGACTTTCCCCCTACGAGCAGTACTTC. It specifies CASSLGLSPYEQYF.

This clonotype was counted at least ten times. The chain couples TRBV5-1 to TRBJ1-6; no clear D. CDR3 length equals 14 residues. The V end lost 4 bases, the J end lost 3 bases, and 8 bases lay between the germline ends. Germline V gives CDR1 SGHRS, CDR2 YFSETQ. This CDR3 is CASSRTDYNSPLHF. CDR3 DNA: TGCGCCAGCAGCCGGACGGACTATAATTCACCCCTCCACTTT.

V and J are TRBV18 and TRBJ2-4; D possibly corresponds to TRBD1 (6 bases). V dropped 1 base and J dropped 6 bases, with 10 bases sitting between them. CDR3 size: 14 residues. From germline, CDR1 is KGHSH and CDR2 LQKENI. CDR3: CASSPQTGGNIQYF. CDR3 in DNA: TGTGCCAGCTCACCACAGACAGGAGGAAACATTCAGTACTTC.

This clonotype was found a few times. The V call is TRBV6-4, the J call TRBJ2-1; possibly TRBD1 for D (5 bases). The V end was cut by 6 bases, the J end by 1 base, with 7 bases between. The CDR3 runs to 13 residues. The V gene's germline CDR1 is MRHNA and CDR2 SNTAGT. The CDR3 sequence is CASRYRSYNEQFF. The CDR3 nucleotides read TGTGCCAGCAGATACAGGTCCTACAATGAGCAGTTCTTC.

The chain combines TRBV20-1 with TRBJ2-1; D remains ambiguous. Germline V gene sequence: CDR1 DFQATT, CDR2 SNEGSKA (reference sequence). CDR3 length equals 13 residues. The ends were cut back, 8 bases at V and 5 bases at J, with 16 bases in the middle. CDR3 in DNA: TGCAGTCACCCCGGGCCGCGGAACAATGAGCAGTTCTTC. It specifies CSHPGPRNNEQFF.

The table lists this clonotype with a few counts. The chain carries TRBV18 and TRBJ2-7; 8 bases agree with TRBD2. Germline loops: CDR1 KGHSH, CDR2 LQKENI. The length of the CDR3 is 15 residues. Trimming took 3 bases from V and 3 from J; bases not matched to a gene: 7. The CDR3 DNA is TGTGCCAGCTCACCGGGTACCGGGACTAGCTACGAGCAGTACTTC. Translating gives CASSPGTGTSYEQYF.

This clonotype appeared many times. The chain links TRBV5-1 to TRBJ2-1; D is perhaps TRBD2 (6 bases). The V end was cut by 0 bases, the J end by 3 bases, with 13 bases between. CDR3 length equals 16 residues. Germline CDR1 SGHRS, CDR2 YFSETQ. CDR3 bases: TGCGCCAGCAGCTTGGGGGTCCGGGAGTTCTACAATGAGCAGTTCTTC. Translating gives CASSLGVREFYNEQFF.

CDR3 nucleotide sequence: TGTGCCAGCTCACCCTCTAACACTGAAGCTTTCTTT. Protein: CASSPSNTEAFF. This sequence joins TRBV18 and TRBJ1-1; D not certain. This CDR3 contains 12 residues. Trimming took 3 bases from V and 2 from J, leaving 4 bases between them. Germline V gene data show CDR1 as KGHSH and CDR2 as LQKENI.

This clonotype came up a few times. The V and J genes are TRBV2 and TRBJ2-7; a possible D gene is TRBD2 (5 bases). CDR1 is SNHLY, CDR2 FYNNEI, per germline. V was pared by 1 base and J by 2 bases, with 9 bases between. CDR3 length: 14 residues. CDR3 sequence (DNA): TGTGCCAGCAGTGAAGGCCGGGGTACCTACGAGCAGTACTTC. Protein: CASSEGRGTYEQYF.

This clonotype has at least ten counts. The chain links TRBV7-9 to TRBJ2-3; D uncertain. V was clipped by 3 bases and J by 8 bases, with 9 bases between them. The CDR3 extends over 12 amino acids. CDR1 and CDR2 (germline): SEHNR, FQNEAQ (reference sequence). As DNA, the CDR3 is TGTGCCAGCAGCTTCGAGTCGGGTACGCAGTATTTT. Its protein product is CASSFESGTQYF.

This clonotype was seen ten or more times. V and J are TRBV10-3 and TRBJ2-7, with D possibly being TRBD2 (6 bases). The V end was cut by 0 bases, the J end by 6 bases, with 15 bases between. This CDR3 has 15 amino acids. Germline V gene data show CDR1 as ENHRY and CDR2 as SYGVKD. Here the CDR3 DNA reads TGTGCCATCAGTGAGTCGCTGGGTCGGACTACCGAGCAGTACTTC. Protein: CAISESLGRTTEQYF.

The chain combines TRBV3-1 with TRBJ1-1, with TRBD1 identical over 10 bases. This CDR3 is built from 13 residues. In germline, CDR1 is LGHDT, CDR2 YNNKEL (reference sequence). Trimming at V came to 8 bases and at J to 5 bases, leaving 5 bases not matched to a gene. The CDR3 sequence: CASGDRGDTEAFF. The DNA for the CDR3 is TGTGCCAGCGGGGACAGGGGTGATACTGAAGCTTTCTTT. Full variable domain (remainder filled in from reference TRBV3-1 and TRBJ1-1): DTAVSQTPKYLVTQMGNDKSIKCEQNLGHDTMYWYKQDSKKFLKIMFSYNNKELIINETVPNRFSPKSPDKAHLNLHINSLELGDSAVYFCASGDRGDTEAFFGQGTRLTVV.